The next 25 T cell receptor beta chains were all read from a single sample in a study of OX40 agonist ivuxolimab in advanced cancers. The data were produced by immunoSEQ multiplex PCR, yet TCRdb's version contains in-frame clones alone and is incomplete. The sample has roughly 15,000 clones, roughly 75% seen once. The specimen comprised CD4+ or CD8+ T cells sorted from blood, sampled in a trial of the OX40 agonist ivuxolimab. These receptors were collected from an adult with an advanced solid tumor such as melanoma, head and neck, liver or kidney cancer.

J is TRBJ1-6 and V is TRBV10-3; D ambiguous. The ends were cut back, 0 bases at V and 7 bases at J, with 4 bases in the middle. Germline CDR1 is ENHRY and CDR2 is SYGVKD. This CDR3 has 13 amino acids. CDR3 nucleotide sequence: TGTGCCATCAGTGAGTCGGAGAATTCACCCCTCCACTTT. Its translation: CAISESENSPLHF.

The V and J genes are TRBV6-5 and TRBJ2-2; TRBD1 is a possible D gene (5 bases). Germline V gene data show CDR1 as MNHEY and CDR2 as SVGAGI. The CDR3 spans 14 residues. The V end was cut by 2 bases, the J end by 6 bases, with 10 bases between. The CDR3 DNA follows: TGTGCCAGCAGTTACGGGGCAGGTCCCGGGGAGCTGTTTTTT. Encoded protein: CASSYGAGPGELFF.

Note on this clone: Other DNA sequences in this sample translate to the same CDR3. This CDR3 reads CASGATGGLTEAFF. DNA of the CDR3: TGTGCTAGTGGTGCGACAGGGGGCCTCACCGAAGCTTTCTTT. The V and J genes are TRBV12-5 and TRBJ1-1; 10 nucleotides agree with TRBD1. The V gene end was trimmed by 5 bases and the J gene end by 8 bases; junction bases not matched to a gene: 8. Germline V CDR1 and CDR2: LGHNT, FRNRAP. The CDR3 loop spans 14 amino acids.

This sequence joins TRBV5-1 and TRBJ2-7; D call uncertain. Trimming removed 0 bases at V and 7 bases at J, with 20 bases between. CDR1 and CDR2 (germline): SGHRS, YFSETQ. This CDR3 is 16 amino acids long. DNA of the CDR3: TGCGCCAGCAGCTTGGAGGCGTTGGCTCAGCCCGGTGAGCAGTACTTC. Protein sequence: CASSLEALAQPGEQYF.

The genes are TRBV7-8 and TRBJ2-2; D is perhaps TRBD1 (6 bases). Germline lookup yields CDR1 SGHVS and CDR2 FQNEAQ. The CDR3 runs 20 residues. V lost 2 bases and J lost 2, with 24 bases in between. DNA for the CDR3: TGTGCCAGCAGCTTACTTGCAGGGGCCCGCTTCACCTACAACACCGGGGAGCTGTTTTTT. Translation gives CASSLLAGARFTYNTGELFF.

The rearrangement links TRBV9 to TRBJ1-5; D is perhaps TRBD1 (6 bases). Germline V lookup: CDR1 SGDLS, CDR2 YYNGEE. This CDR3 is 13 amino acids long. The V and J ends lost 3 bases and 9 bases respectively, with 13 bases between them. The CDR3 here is CASSGSGARPQHF. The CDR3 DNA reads TGTGCCAGCAGCGGCTCGGGGGCCAGGCCCCAGCATTTT. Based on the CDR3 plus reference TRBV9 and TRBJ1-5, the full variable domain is DSGVTQTPKHLITATGQRVTLRCSPRSGDLSVYWYQQSLDQGLQFLIQYYNGEERAKGNILERFSAQQFPDLHSELNLSSLELGDSALYFCASSGSGARPQHFGDGTRLSIL.

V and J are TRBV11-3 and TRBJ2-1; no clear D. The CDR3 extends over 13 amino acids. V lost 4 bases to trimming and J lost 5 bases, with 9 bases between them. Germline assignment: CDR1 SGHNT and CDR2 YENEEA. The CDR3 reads CASSSRLNNEQFF. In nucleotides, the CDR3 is TGTGCCAGCAGCTCCCGCCTGAACAATGAGCAGTTCTTC.

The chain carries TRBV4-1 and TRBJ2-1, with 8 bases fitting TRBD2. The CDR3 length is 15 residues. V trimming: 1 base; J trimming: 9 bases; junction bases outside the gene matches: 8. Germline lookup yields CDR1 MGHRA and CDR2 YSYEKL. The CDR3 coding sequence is TGCGCCAGCAGCCAAGGAACGGGAGGGTATCTTGAGCAGTTCTTC. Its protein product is CASSQGTGGYLEQFF.

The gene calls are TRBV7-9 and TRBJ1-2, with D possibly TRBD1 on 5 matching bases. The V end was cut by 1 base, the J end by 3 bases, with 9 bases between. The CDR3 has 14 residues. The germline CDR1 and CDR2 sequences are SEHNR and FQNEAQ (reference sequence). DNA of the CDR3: TGTGCCAGCAGCTTAGGGGGCCAGGACTATGGCTACACCTTC. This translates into CASSLGGQDYGYTF.

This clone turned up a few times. The CDR3 reads CASSPPINEQYF. The CDR3 DNA reads TGTGCCAGCTCACCACCGATAAACGAGCAGTACTTC. The chain employs TRBV18 and TRBJ2-7; D is unresolved. The CDR3 totals 12 residues. Germline V CDR1 and CDR2: KGHSH, LQKENI. V lost 0 bases, J lost 5 bases, and 5 bases lay in between.

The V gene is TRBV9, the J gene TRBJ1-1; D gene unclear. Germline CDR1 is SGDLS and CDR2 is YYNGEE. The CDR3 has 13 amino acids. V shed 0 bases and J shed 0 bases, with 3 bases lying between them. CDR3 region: CASSVGMNTEAFF. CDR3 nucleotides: TGTGCCAGCAGCGTAGGAATGAACACTGAAGCTTTCTTT.

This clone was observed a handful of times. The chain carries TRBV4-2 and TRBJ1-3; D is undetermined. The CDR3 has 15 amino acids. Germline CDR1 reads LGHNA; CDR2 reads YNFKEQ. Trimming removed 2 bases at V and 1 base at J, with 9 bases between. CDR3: CASSQQRKSGNTIYF. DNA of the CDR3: TGTGCCAGCAGCCAACAGAGAAAATCTGGAAACACCATATATTTT.

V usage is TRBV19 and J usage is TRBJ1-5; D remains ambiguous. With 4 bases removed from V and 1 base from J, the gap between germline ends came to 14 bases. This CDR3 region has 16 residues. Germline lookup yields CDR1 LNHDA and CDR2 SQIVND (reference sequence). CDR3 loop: CASSTPSWESNQPQHF. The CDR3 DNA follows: TGTGCCAGTAGTACACCCTCTTGGGAGAGCAATCAGCCCCAGCATTTT.

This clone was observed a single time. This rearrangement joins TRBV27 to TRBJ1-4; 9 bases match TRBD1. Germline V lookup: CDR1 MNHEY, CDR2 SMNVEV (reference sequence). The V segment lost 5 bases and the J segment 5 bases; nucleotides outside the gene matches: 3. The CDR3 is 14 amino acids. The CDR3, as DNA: TGTGCCAGCAGTAGACAGGGGGTCAATGAAAAACTGTTTTTT. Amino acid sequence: CASSRQGVNEKLFF.

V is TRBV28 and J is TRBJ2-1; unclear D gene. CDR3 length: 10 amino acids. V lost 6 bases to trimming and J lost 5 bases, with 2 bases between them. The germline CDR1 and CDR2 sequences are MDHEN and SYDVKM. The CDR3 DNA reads TGTGCCAGCAGCCACAATGAGCAGTTCTTC. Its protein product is CASSHNEQFF.

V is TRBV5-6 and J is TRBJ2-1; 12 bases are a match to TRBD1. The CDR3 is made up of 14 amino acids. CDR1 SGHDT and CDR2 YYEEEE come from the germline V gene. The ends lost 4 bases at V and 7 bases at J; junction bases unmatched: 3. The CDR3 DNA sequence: TGTGCCAGCAGCGGGACAGGGGGCTGGAATGAGCAGTTCTTC. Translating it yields CASSGTGGWNEQFF.

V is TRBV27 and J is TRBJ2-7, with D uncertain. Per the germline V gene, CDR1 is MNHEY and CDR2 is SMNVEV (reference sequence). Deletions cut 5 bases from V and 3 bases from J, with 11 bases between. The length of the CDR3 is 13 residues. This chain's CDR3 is CASSVQVNYEQYF. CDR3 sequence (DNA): TGTGCCAGCAGTGTCCAGGTGAACTACGAGCAGTACTTC.

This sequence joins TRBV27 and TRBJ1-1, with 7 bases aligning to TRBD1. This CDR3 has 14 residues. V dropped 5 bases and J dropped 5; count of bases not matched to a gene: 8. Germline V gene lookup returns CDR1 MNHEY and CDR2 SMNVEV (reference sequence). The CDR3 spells CASSQGQFRTEAFF. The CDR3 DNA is TGTGCCAGCAGTCAGGGACAGTTTCGGACTGAAGCTTTCTTT.

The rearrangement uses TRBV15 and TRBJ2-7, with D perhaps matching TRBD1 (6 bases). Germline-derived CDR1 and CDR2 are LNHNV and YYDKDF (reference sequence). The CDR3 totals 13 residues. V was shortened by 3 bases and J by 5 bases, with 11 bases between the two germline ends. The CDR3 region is CATSRFRGDEQYF. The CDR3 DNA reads TGTGCCACCAGCAGGTTCAGGGGCGACGAGCAGTACTTC.

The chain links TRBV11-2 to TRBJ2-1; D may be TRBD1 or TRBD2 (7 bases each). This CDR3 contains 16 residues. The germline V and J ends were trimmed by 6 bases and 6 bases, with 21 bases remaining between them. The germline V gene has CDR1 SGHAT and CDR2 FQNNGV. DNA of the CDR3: TGTGCCAGCAGTCTAAGGGGGCGGGGGCCCCTCAATGAGCAGTTCTTC. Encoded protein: CASSLRGRGPLNEQFF.

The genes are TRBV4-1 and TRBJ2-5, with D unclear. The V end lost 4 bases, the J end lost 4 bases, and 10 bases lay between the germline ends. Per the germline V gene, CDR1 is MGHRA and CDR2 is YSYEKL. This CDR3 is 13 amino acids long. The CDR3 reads CASSPRAAETQYF. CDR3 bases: TGCGCCAGCAGCCCTCGGGCCGCAGAGACCCAGTACTTC.

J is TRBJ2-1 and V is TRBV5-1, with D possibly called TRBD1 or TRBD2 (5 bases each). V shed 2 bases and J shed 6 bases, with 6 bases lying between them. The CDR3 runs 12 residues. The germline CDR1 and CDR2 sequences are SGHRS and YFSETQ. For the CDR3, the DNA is TGCGCCAGCAGCTTTGGGGGCAATGAGCAGTTCTTC. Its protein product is CASSFGGNEQFF.

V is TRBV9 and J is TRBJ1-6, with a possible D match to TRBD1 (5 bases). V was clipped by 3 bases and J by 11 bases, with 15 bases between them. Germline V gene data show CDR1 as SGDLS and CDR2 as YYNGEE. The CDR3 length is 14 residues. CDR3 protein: CASSGTGLAAPLHF. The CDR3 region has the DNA TGTGCCAGCAGCGGGACGGGACTGGCCGCACCCCTCCACTTT.

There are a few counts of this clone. This CDR3 is CAWSPRGSEAFF. The CDR3 coding sequence is TGTGCCTGGAGTCCACGGGGATCGGAAGCTTTCTTT. The chain has TRBV30 and TRBJ1-1; unclear D gene. Germline loops: CDR1 GTSNPN, CDR2 SVGIG (reference sequence). Trimming took 2 bases from V and 8 from J, leaving 12 bases between them. This CDR3 has 12 amino acids.

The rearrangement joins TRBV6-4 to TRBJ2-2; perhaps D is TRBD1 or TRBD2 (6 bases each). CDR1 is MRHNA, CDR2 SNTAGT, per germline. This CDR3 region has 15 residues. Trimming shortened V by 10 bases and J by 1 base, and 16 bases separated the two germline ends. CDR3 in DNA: TGTGCCACCCCCGACGGGGGCAGGAACACCGGGGAGCTGTTTTTT. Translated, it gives CATPDGGRNTGELFF.